This T cell receptor (beta chain) was recorded in a study of blood T cell repertoires in COVID-19. Turning to the study itself: COVID-19 samples collected from the United States, Italy and Spain covered acute and convalescent phases.

The CDR3 runs 15 residues. J was trimmed by 2 bases and V by 3 bases; bases with no gene match: 5. CDR1 is LNHDA, CDR2 SQIVND, per germline (reference sequence). Per the study methods: Reference gene primer amplification gave estimated nucleated cell counts. Produced via immunoSEQ multiplex PCR; TCRdb's table is partial and in-frame only. V and J calls and clone size follow that table, whereas D and trimming were derived from the DNA. The sample carries about 220,000 clones, more than 80% recorded once. This study enrolled people aged roughly 18 to 89 from about two dozen US geographic areas. This chain connects TRBV19 to TRBJ2-7; TRBD2 aligns across 9 bases. The TCR originated in a woman in her late teens or twenties in a cohort exposed to, infected with or recovered from COVID-19 (not recorded which). Sequenced input: PBMCs or T cells enriched from blood (not recorded which). CDR3: CASSILAGSAYEQYF. DNA for the CDR3: TGTGCCAGTAGTATTCTAGCGGGGTCCGCCTACGAGCAGTACTTC.